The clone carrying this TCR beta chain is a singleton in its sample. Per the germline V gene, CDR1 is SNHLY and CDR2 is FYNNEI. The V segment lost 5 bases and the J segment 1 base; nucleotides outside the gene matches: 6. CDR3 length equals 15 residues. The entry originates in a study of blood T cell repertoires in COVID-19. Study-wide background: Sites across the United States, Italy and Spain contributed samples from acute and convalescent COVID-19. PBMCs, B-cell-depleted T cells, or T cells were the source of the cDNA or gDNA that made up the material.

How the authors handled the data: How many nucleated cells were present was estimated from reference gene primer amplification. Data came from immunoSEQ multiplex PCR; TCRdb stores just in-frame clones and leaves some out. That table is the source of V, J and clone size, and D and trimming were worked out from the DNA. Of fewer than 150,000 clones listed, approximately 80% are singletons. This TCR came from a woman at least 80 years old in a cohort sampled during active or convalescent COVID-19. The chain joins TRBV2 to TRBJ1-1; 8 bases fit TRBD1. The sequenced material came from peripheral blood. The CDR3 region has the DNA TGTGCCAGCAGTTATATGGGACAGGCGAACACTGAAGCTTTCTTT. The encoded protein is CASSYMGQANTEAFF.